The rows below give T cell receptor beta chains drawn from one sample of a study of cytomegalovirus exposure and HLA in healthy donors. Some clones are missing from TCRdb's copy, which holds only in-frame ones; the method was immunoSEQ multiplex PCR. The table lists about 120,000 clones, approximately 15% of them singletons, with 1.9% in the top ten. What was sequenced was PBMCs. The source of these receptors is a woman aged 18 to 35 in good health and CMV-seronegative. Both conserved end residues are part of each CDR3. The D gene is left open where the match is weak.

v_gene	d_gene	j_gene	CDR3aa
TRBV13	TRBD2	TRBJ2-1	CASSLERSGYPYNEQFF
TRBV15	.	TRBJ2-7	CATSTLYEQYF
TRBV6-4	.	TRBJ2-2	CARYGTPNRAGELFF
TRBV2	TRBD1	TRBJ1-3	CASSGTGGGNTIYF
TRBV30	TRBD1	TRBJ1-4	CACTGQGNEKLFF
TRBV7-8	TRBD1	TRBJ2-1	CASSMDRTIDEQFF
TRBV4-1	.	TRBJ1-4	CASSQGGGGGYEKLFF
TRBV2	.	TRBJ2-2	CASSEARQGIGELFF
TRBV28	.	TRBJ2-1	CASSLLQGGEQFF
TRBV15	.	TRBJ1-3	CATSSGGSGNTIYF
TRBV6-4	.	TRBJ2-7	CASSDKTDLIFTYEQYF
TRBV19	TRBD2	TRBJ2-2	CASSTLGLATGELFF
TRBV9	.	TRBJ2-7	CASSHPGGGGPFEQYF
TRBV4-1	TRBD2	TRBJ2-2	CASGPGTSGDGELFF